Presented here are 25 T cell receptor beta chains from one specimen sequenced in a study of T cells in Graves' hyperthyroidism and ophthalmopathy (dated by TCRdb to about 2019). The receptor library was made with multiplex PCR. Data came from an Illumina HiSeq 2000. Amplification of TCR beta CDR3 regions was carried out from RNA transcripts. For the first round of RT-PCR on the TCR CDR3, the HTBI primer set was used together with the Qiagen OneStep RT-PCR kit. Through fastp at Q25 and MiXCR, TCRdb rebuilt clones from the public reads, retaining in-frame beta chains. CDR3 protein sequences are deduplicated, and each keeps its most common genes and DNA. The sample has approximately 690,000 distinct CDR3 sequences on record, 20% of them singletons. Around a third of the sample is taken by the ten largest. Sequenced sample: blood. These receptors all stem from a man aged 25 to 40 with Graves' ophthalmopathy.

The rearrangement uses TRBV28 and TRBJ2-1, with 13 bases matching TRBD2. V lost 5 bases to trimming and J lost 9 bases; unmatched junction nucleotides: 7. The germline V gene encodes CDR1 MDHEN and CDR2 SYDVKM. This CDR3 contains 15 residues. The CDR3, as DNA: TGTGCCAGCAGTGTGACTAGCGGGAGGAGGTCTGAGCAGTTCTTC. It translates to CASSVTSGRRSEQFF.

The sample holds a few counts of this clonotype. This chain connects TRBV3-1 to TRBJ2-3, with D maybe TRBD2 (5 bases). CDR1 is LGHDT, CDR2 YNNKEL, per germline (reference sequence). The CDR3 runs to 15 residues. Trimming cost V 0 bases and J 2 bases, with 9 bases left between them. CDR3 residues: CASSQERLNTDTQYF. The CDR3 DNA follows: TGTGCCAGCAGCCAAGAGAGACTAAACACAGATACGCAGTATTTT.

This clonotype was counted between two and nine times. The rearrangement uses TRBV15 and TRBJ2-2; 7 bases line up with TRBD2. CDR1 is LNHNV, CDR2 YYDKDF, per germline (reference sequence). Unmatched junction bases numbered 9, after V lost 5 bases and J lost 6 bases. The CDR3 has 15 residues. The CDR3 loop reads CATSFRTSLAGELFF. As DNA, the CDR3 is TGTGCCACCAGCTTCCGGACTAGTCTGGCCGGGGAGCTGTTTTTT.

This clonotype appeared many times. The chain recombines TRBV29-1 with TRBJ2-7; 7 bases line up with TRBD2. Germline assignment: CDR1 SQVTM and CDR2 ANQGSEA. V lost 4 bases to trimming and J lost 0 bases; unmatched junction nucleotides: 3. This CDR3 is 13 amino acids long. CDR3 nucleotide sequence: TGCAGCGTTGCCGTAGCGGGCTCCTACGAGCAGTACTTC. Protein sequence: CSVAVAGSYEQYF.

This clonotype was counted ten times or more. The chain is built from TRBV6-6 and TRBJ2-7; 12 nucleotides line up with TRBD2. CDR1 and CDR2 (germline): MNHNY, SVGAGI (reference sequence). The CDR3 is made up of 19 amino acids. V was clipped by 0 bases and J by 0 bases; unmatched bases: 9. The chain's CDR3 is CASSYSTSGSAWSSYEQYF. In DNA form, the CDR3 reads TGTGCCAGCAGTTACTCGACTAGCGGGAGTGCCTGGAGCTCCTACGAGCAGTACTTC.

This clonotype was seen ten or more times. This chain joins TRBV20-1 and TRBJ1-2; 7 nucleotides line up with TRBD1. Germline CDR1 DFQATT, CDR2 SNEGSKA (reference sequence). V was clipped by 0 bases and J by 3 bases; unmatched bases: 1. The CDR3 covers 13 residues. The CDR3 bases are TGCAGTGCTAGAGAACAGGGGTACTATGGCTACACCTTC. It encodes CSAREQGYYGYTF.

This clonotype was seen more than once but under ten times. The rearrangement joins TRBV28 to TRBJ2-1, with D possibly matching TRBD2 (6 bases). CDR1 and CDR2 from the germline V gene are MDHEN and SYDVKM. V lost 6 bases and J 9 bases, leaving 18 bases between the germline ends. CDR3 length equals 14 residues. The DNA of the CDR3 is TGTGCCAGCAGCCCACTGCTGACTAGTGCTGAGCAGTTCTTC. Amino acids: CASSPLLTSAEQFF.

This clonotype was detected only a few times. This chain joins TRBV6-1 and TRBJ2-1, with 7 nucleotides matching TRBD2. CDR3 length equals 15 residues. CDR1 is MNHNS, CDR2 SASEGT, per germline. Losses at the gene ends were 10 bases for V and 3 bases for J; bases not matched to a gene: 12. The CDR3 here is CATEWGSGNYNEQFF. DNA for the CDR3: TGTGCCACCGAATGGGGCAGCGGGAACTACAATGAGCAGTTCTTC.

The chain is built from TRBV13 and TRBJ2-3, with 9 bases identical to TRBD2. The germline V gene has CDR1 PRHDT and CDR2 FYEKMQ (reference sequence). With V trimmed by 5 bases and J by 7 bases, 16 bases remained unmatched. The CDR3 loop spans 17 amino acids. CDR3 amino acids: CASSLLAALAGDYTQYF. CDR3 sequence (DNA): TGTGCCAGCAGCCTCCTCGCAGCCTTAGCGGGAGATTATACGCAGTATTTT.

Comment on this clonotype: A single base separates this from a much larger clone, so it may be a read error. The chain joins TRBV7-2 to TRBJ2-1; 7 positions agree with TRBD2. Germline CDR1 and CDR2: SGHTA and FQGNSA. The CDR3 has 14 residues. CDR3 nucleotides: TGTGCCAGCAGCGAGACTAGCTCCTGCAATGAGCAGTTCTTC. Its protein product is CASSETSSCNEQFF.

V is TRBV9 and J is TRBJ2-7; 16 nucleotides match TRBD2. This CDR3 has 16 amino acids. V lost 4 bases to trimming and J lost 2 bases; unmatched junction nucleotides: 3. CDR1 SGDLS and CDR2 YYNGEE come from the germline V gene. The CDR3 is CASSTGLAGGTYEQYF. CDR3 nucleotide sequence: TGTGCCAGCAGCACGGGACTAGCGGGAGGGACCTACGAGCAGTACTTC.

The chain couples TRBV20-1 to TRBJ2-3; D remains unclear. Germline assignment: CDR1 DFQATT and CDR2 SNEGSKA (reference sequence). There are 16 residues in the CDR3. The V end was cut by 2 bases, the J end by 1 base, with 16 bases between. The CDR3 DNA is TGCAGTGCTAGACGTCTAAGATCGAGCCGCACAGATACGCAGTATTTT. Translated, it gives CSARRLRSSRTDTQYF.

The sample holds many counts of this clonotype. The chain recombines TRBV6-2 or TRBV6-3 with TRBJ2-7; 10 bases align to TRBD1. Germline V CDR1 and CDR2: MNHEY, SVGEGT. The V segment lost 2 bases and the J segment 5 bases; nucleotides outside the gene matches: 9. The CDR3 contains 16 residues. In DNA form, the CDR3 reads TGTGCCAGCAGTTACGCGGGGGGACAGGGGCCGAACGAGCAGTACTTC. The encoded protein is CASSYAGGQGPNEQYF.

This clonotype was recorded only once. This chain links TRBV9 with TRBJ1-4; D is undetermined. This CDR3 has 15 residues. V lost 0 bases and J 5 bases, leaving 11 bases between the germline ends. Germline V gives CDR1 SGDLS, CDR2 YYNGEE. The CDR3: CASSVVFRENEKLFF. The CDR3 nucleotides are TGTGCCAGCAGCGTAGTGTTCCGGGAGAATGAAAAACTGTTTTTT.

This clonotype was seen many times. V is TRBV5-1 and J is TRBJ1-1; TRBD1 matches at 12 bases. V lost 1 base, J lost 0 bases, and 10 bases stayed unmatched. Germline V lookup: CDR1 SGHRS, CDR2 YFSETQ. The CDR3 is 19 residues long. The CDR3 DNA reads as TGCGCCAGCAGCTTGCAGAGCGGGACAGGGGGCCGAATGAACACTGAAGCTTTCTTT. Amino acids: CASSLQSGTGGRMNTEAFF. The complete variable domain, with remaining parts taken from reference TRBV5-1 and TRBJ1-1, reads KAGVTQTPRYLIKTRGQQVTLSCSPISGHRSVSWYQQTPGQGLQFLFEYFSETQRNKGNFPGRFSGRQFSNSRSEMNVSTLELGDSALYLCASSLQSGTGGRMNTEAFFGQGTRLTVV.

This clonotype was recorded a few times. CDR3 region: CASKRLAGGETQYF. The CDR3 DNA is TGTGCCAGCAAACGACTAGCGGGAGGAGAGACCCAGTACTTC. The chain is built from TRBV3-1 and TRBJ2-5; TRBD2 matches 13 bases. CDR1 and CDR2 (germline): LGHDT, YNNKEL (reference sequence). The CDR3 is 14 amino acids. J lost 4 bases, V lost 7 bases, and 3 bases had no gene match.

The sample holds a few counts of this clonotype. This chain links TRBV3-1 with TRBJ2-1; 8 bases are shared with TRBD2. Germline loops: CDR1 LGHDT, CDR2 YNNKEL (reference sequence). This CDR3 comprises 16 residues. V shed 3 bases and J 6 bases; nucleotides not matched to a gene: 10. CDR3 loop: CASSQGTSGGRNEQFF. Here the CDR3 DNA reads TGTGCCAGCAGCCAGGGGACTAGTGGTGGTCGCAATGAGCAGTTCTTC.

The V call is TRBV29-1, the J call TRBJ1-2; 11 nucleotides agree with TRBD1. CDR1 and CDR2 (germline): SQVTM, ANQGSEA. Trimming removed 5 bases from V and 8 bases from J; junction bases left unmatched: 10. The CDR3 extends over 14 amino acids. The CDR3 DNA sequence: TGCAGCGTTCAACTAGGGACAGGGGGTTTCGGCTACACCTTC. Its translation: CSVQLGTGGFGYTF.

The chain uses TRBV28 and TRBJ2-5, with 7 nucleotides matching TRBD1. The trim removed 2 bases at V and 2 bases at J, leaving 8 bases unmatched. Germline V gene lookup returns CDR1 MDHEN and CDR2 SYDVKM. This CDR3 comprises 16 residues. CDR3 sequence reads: CASSLVDRAEQETQYF. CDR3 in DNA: TGTGCCAGCAGTTTAGTTGACAGGGCGGAACAAGAGACCCAGTACTTC.

The CDR3 DNA reads as TGTGCCAGCAGTTACCAAGCGGGAGACATCACAGATACGCAGTATTTT. Protein: CASSYQAGDITDTQYF. This rearrangement joins TRBV6-2 or TRBV6-3 to TRBJ2-3; 8 bases are a match to TRBD2. The germline V gene encodes CDR1 MNHEY and CDR2 SVGEGT. J lost 2 bases, V lost 2 bases, and 6 bases had no gene match. This CDR3 contains 16 residues.

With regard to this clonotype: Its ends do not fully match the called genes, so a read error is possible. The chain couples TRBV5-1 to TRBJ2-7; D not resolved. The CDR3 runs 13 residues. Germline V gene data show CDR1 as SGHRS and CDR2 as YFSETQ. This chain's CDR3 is CASGLEGSYEQYF. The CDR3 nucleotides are TGCGCCAGCGGCTTGGAAGGCTCCTACGAGCAGTACTTC.

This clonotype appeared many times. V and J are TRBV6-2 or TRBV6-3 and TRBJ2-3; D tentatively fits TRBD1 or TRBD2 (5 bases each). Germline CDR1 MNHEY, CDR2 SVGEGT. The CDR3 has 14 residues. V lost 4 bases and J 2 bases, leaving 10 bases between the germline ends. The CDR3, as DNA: TGTGCCAGCAGTTCGGGGCCACCCACAGATACGCAGTATTTT. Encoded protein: CASSSGPPTDTQYF.

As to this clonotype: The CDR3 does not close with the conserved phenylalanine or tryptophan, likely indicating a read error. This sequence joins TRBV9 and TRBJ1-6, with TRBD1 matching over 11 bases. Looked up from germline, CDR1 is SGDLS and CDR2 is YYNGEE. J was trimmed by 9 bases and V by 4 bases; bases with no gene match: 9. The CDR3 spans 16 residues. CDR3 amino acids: CASSPGTGGRISPLHL. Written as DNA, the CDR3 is TGTGCCAGCAGCCCCGGGACAGGGGGAAGAATTTCACCCCTCCACCTT.

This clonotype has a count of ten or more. The CDR3 DNA follows: TGCAGTGCTAGGAGGCCGTCTAGAGCAACTAATGAAAAACTGTTTTTT. Protein: CSARRPSRATNEKLFF. The gene calls are TRBV20-1 and TRBJ1-4, with D hard to call. This CDR3 has 16 amino acids. The germline CDR1 and CDR2 sequences are DFQATT and SNEGSKA (reference sequence). Trimming stripped 3 bases from V and 0 bases from J, with 14 bases between.

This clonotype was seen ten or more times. Here the CDR3 DNA reads TGTGCCTGGAGATCTGCTAGCGGGAGGCAACCGTACGAGCAGTACTTC. Protein product: CAWRSASGRQPYEQYF. V is TRBV30 and J is TRBJ2-7; 11 nucleotides align to TRBD2. The germline CDR1 and CDR2 sequences are GTSNPN and SVGIG (reference sequence). This CDR3 contains 16 residues. J was trimmed by 4 bases and V by 3 bases; bases with no gene match: 11.